This record covers a single T cell receptor beta chain. These data come from a study of blood T cell repertoires in COVID-19. Whole-study context: COVID-19 samples collected from the United States, Italy and Spain covered acute and convalescent phases. PBMCs, B-cell-depleted T cells, or T cells were the source of the cDNA or gDNA that made up the material.

V was pared by 2 bases and J by 7 bases, with 11 bases between. This CDR3 comprises 13 residues. Looked up from germline, CDR1 is WSHSY and CDR2 is SAAADI. Those enrolled in Seattle joined during active infection and were followed longitudinally afterward. In the original workflow: How many nucleated cells were present was estimated from reference gene primer amplification. Sequenced by immunoSEQ multiplex PCR; TCRdb stores in-frame clones only, minus some. V, J and clone size were drawn from that table, and D and trimming were deduced from the DNA. The repertoire includes some 370,000 clones, 70% to 90% of them detected once, and about 9.4% sits in the top ten.

This sequence was found in a woman aged 30 to 39 with COVID-19, enrolled during active disease. The rearrangement joins TRBV10-2 to TRBJ2-5; D unclear. Sequencing was done on a sample of peripheral blood. Here the CDR3 reads CASSEGGLGTQYF. The DNA of the CDR3 is TGCGCCAGCAGTGAGGGCGGCCTGGGGACCCAGTACTTC.